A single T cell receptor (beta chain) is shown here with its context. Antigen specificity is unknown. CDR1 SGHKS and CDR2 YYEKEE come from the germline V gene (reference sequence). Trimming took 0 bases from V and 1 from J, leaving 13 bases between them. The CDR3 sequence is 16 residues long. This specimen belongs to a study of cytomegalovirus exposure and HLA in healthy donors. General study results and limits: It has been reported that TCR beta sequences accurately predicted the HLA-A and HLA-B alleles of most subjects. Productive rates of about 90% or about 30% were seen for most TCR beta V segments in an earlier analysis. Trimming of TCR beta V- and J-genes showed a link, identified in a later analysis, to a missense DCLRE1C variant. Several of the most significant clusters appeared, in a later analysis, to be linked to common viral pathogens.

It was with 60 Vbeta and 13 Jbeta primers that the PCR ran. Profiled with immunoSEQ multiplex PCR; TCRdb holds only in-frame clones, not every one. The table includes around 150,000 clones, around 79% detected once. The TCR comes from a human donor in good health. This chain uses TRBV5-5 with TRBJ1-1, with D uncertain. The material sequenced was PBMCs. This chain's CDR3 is CASSLGVGSQNTEAFF. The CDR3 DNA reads TGTGCCAGCAGCTTGGGGGTGGGCAGCCAGAACACTGAAGCTTTCTTT.